This T cell receptor (beta chain) is drawn from a study of blood T cell repertoires in COVID-19. On the study more broadly: Donors in the United States, Italy and Spain gave samples during acute or convalescent COVID-19. PBMCs, B-cell-depleted T cells, or T cells provided the cDNA or gDNA that made up the material.

Under the authors' procedure: Nucleated cell number was recorded as an estimate derived from reference gene primer amplification. Using immunoSEQ multiplex PCR, the repertoire was profiled, and TCRdb retains in-frame clones only, with some absent. That table gives V, J and clone size, and the DNA gave D and trimming. This sample has about 260,000 clones; approximately 86% occur once, and the top ten carry 1.5% to 2%. Germline V gives CDR1 KGHDR, CDR2 SFDVKD. Trimming stripped 0 bases from V and 6 bases from J, with 4 bases between. The CDR3 is 13 amino acids. This sequence joins TRBV24-1 and TRBJ2-2; D remains unclear. This TCR came from a man younger than 45 with active or convalescent COVID-19. Sequenced: peripheral blood. The CDR3 protein is CATSDLPAGELFF. The CDR3 DNA reads as TGTGCCACCAGTGATTTGCCAGCCGGGGAGCTGTTTTTT.